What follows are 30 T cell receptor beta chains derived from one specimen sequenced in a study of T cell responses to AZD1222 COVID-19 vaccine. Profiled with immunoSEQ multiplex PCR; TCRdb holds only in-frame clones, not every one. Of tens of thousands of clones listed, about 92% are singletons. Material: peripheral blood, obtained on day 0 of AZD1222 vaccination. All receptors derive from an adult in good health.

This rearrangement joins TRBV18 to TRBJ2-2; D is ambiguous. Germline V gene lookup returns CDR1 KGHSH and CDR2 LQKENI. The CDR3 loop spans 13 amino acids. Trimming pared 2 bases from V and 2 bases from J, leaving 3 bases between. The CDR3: CASSPSNTGELFF. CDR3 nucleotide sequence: TGTGCCAGCTCACCAAGCAACACCGGGGAGCTGTTTTTT.

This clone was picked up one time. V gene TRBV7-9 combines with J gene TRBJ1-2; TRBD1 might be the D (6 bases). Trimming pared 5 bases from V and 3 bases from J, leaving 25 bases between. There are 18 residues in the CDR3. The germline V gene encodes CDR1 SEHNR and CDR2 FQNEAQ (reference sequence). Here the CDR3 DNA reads TGTGCCAGCAGCCCGCCCCCCGGGACTGGGGGCGCCGACTATGGCTACACCTTC. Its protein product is CASSPPPGTGGADYGYTF.

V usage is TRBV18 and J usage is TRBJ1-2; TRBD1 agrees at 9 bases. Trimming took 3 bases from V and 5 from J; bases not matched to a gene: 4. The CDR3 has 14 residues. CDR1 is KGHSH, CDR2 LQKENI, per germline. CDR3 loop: CASSPGQGLYGYTF. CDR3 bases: TGTGCCAGCTCACCCGGACAGGGGCTTTATGGCTACACCTTC. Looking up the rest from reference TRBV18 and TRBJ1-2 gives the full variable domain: NAGVMQNPRHLVRRRGQEARLRCSPMKGHSHVYWYRQLPEEGLKFMVYLQKENIIDESGMPKERFSAEFPKEGPSILRIQQVVRGDSAAYFCASSPGQGLYGYTFGSGTRLTVV.

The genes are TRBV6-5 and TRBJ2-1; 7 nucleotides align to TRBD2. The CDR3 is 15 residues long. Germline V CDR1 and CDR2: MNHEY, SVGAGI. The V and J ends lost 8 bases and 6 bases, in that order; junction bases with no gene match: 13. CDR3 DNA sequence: TGTGCCAGCGGAGTTGGTGGGAGGGCCTCCAATGAGCAGTTCTTC. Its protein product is CASGVGGRASNEQFF.

DNA of the CDR3: TGTGCCAGCAGTTGGCAGGGGGCTTACGAGCAGTACTTC. Its translation is CASSWQGAYEQYF. The gene calls are TRBV2 and TRBJ2-7, with 8 bases fitting TRBD1. Germline loops: CDR1 SNHLY, CDR2 FYNNEI. The junction had 4 bases not matched to a gene; V was cut back by 5 bases and J by 4 bases. The CDR3 loop spans 13 amino acids. The full variable domain, completed using reference TRBV2 and TRBJ2-7, is EPEVTQTPSHQVTQMGQEVILRCVPISNHLYFYWYRQILGQKVEFLVSFYNNEISEKSEIFDDQFSVERPDGSNFTLKIRSTKLEDSAMYFCASSWQGAYEQYFGPGTRLTVT.

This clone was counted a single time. This CDR3 is CASRQQGPRGPQHF. The CDR3 region has the DNA TGTGCCAGCAGACAACAGGGGCCCCGGGGGCCCCAGCATTTT. The V and J genes are TRBV6-5 and TRBJ1-5, with TRBD1 matching 7 bases. Trimming removed 6 bases from V and 9 bases from J; junction bases left unmatched: 11. The germline V gene encodes CDR1 MNHEY and CDR2 SVGAGI. The CDR3 has 14 amino acids.

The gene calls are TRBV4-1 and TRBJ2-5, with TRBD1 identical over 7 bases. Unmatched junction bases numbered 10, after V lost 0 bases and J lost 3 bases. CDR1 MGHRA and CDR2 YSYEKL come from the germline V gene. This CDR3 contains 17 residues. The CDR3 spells CASSQDSMIQGKETQYF. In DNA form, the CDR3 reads TGCGCCAGCAGCCAAGATTCTATGATACAGGGGAAAGAGACCCAGTACTTC.

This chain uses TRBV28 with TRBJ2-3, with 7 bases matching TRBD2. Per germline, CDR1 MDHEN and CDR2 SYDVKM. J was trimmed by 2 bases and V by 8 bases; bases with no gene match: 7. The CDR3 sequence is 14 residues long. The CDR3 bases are TGTGCCAGCGGGACTAACCACGCCACAGATACGCAGTATTTT. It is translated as CASGTNHATDTQYF.

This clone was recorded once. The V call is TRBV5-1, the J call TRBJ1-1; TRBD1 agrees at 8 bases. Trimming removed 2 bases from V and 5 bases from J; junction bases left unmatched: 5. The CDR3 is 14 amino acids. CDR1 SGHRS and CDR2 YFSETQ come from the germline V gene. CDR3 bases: TGCGCCAGCAGCTTTCAGGGGGCACGAACTGAAGCTTTCTTT. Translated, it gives CASSFQGARTEAFF.

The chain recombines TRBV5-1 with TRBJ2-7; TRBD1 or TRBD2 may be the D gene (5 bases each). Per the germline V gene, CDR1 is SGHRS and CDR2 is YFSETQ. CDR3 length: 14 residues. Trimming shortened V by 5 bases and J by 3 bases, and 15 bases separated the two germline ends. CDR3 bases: TGCGCCAGCAGACGGGACGAAGGTGGCTACGAGCAGTACTTC. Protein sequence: CASRRDEGGYEQYF.

The DNA of the CDR3 is TGTGCCAGCAGCTTAGTCCTTCGAACAGATACGCAGTATTTT. Its protein product is CASSLVLRTDTQYF. This chain links TRBV7-2 with TRBJ2-3; D not resolved. V was shortened by 1 base and J by 3 bases, with 8 bases between the two germline ends. From germline, CDR1 is SGHTA and CDR2 FQGNSA. The CDR3 totals 14 residues.

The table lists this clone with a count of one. CDR3 loop: CASSSDRVSTEAFF. CDR3 nucleotide sequence: TGTGCCAGCAGCTCAGACAGGGTTTCCACTGAAGCTTTCTTT. The chain has TRBV7-8 and TRBJ1-1; 7 bases map to TRBD1. Trimming took 4 bases from V and 4 from J; bases not matched to a gene: 6. Germline CDR1 reads SGHVS; CDR2 reads FQNEAQ. This CDR3 has 14 residues.

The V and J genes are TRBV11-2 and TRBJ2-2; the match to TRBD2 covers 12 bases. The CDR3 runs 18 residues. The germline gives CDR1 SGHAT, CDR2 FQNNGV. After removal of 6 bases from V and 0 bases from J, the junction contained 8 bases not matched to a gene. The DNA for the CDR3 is TGTGCCAGCAGGTCCCCGGGACTAGCGGGCGCGAACACCGGGGAGCTGTTTTTT. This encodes CASRSPGLAGANTGELFF.

The chain's CDR3 is CASSPIRGPNQPQHF. DNA of the CDR3: TGTGCCAGCAGTCCTATCAGGGGGCCTAATCAGCCCCAGCATTTT. The V gene is TRBV28, the J gene TRBJ1-5; 8 positions agree with TRBD1. The ends lost 5 bases at V and 4 bases at J; junction bases unmatched: 7. This CDR3 has 15 amino acids. The germline V gene encodes CDR1 MDHEN and CDR2 SYDVKM.

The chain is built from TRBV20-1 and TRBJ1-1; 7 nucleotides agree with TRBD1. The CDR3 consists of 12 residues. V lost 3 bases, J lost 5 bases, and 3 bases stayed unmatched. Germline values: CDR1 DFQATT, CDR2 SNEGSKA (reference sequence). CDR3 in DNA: TGCAGTGCTAGTACAGGGGAGACTGAAGCTTTCTTT. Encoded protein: CSASTGETEAFF.

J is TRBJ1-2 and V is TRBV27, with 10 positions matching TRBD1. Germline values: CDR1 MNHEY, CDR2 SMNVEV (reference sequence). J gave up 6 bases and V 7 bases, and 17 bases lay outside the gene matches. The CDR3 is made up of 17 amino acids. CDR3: CASKVSGTGVLGHGYTF. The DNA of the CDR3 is TGTGCCAGCAAGGTTTCCGGGACAGGGGTCCTGGGGCATGGCTACACCTTC.

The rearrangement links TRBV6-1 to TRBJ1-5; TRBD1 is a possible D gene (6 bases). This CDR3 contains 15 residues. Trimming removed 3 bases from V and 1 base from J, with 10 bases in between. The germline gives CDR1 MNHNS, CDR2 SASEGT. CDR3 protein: CASSDRGVSNQPQHF. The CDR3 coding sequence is TGTGCCAGCAGTGATAGGGGGGTGAGCAATCAGCCCCAGCATTTT.

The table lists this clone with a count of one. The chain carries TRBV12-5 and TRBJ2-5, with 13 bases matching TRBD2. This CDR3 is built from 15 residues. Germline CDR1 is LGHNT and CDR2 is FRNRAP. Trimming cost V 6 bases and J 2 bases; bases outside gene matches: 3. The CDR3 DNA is TGTGCTAGTGGAAAGGGACTAGCGGGGCAAGAGACCCAGTACTTC. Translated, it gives CASGKGLAGQETQYF.

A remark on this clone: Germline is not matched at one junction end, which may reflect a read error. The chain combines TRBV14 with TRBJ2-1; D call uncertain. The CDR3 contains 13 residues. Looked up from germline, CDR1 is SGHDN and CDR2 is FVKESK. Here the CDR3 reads CASSQGPNNEQFF. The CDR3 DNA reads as TGTGCCAGCAGTCAAGGACCGAACAATGAGCAGTTCTTC.

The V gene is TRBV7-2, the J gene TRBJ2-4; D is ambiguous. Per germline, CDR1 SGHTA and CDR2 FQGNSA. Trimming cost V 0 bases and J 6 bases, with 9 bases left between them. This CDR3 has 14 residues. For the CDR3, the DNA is TGTGCCAGCAGCTTAGCGCTGGGCCCAAACATTCAGTACTTC. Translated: CASSLALGPNIQYF.

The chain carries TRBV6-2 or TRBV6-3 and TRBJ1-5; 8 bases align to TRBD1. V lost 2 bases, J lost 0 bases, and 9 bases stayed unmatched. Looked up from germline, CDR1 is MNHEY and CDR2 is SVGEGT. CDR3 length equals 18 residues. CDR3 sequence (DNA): TGTGCCAGCAGTTACACAAATCCAGGGGGCAATAGCAATCAGCCCCAGCATTTT. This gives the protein CASSYTNPGGNSNQPQHF.

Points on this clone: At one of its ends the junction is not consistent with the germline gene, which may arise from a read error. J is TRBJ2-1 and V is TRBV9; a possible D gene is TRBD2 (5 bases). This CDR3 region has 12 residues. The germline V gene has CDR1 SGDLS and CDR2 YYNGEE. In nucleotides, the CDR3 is TGTGCCAGCAGCGTAGGAGCCAGCGGCATCATCTTC. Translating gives CASSVGASGIIF.

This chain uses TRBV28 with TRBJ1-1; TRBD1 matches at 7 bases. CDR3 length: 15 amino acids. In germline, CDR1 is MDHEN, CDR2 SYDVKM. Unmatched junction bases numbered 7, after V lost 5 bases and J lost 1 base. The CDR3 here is CASSVQGLGNTEAFF. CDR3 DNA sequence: TGTGCCAGCAGTGTACAGGGGCTTGGGAACACTGAAGCTTTCTTT.

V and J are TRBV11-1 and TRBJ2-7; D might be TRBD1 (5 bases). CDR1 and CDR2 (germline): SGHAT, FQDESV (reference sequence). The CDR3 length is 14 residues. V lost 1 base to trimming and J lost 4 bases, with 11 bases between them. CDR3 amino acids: CASSLGQSAYEQYF. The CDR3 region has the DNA TGTGCCAGCAGCTTAGGACAGTCAGCTTACGAGCAGTACTTC.

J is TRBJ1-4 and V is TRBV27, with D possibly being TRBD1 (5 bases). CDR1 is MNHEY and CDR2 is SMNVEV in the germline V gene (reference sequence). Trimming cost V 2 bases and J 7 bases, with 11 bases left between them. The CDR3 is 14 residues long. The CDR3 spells CASSLGQGSEKLFF. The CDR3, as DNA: TGTGCCAGCAGTTTAGGGCAGGGAAGTGAAAAACTGTTTTTT.

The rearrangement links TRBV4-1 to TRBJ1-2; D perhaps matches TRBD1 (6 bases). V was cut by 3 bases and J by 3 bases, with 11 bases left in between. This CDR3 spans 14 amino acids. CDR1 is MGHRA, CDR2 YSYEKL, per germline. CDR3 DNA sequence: TGCGCCAGCAGCCACGGACAGCAGGACTATGGCTACACCTTC. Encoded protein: CASSHGQQDYGYTF.

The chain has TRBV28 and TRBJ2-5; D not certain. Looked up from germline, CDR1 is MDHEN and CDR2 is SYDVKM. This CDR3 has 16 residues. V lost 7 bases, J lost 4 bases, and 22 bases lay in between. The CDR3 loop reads CASTSPLGGSRETQYF. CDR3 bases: TGTGCCAGCACCTCGCCCTTGGGTGGATCTCGAGAGACCCAGTACTTC.

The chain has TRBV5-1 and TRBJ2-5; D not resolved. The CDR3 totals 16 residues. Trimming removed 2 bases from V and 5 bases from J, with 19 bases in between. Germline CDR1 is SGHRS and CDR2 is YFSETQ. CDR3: CASSFDGPVSSETQYF. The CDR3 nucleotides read TGCGCCAGCAGCTTCGATGGGCCCGTTTCAAGTGAGACCCAGTACTTC.

In nucleotides, the CDR3 is TGTGCCACCAGCAGGACTGGTACGGGCGGCACAGATACGCAGTATTTT. Its protein is CATSRTGTGGTDTQYF. The J gene is TRBJ2-3, the V gene TRBV15; D is uncertain. Deletions cut 3 bases from V and 1 base from J, with 14 bases between. The CDR3 covers 16 residues. Per germline, CDR1 LNHNV and CDR2 YYDKDF (reference sequence). Full variable domain (missing parts from reference TRBV15 and TRBJ2-3): DAMVIQNPRYQVTQFGKPVTLSCSQTLNHNVMYWYQQKSSQAPKLLFHYYDKDFNNEADTPDNFQSRRPNTSFCFLDIRSPGLGDTAMYLCATSRTGTGGTDTQYFGPGTRLTVL.

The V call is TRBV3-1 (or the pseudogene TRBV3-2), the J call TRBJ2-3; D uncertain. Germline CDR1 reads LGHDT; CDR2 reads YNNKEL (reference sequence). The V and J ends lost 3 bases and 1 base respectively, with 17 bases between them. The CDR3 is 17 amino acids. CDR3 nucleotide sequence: TGTGCCAGCAGCCAGGGAATGCTGGGCTCCCGCACAGATACGCAGTATTTT. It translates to CASSQGMLGSRTDTQYF.